The 21 T cell receptor beta chains in this list originate from one sample, sequenced in a study of blood T cell repertoires in COVID-19. Profiled with immunoSEQ multiplex PCR; TCRdb holds only in-frame clones, not every one. Of 350,000 to 450,000 clones in the sample, 85% are singletons; the top ten hold 3.5% to 4%. The specimen was peripheral blood. Receptors originate from a woman younger than 35 with acute or convalescent COVID-19.

This chain connects TRBV7-9 to TRBJ1-6; 10 bases fit TRBD1. Germline CDR1 is SEHNR and CDR2 is FQNEAQ (reference sequence). The CDR3 loop spans 15 amino acids. Trimming removed 6 bases from V and 11 bases from J; junction bases left unmatched: 10. CDR3 residues: CASRPPGTGVAPLHF. For the CDR3, the DNA is TGTGCCAGCAGACCACCCGGGACAGGGGTTGCACCCCTCCACTTT.

V gene TRBV19 combines with J gene TRBJ1-4; 9 bases are a match to TRBD1. Germline CDR1 LNHDA, CDR2 SQIVND (reference sequence). The CDR3 has 15 residues. J was trimmed by 8 bases and V by 5 bases; bases with no gene match: 9. The CDR3 region has the DNA TGTGCCAGTAGTGTGTCCGGGACAGGGCGAGAAAAACTGTTTTTT. Translated, it gives CASSVSGTGREKLFF.

The rearrangement uses TRBV5-4 and TRBJ1-4; D is ambiguous. Germline V CDR1 and CDR2: SGHNT, YYREEE (reference sequence). V gave up 0 bases and J gave up 1 base, with 13 bases separating them. This CDR3 spans 17 amino acids. The CDR3 loop is CASSLAGRGVTNEKLFF. The CDR3 DNA sequence: TGTGCCAGCAGCTTGGCCGGCAGAGGAGTAACTAATGAAAAACTGTTTTTT.

The gene calls are TRBV28 and TRBJ2-5; possibly TRBD2 for D (6 bases). Trimming removed 2 bases from V and 2 bases from J, with 9 bases in between. Germline CDR1 reads MDHEN; CDR2 reads SYDVKM. The CDR3 runs to 14 residues. CDR3 sequence (DNA): TGTGCCAGCAGTTTACGGGGGAGGCAAGAGACCCAGTACTTC. Its translation: CASSLRGRQETQYF.

V gene TRBV5-5 combines with J gene TRBJ1-2; 7 nucleotides align to TRBD1. Germline CDR1 SGHKS, CDR2 YYEKEE (reference sequence). CDR3 length: 14 amino acids. V gave up 0 bases and J gave up 5 bases; unmatched junction bases: 4. Here the CDR3 reads CASSLGQGIYGYTF. DNA of the CDR3: TGTGCCAGCAGCTTGGGACAGGGCATATATGGCTACACCTTC. The variable domain in full, with the rest retrieved from reference TRBV5-5 and TRBJ1-2, is DAGVTQSPTHLIKTRGQQVTLRCSPISGHKSVSWYQQVLGQGPQFIFQYYEKEERGRGNFPDRFSARQFPNYSSELNVNALLLGDSALYLCASSLGQGIYGYTFGSGTRLTVV.

V and J are TRBV5-1 and TRBJ1-1, with TRBD1 matching 7 bases. The CDR3 runs to 15 residues. CDR1 and CDR2 (germline): SGHRS, YFSETQ. V was clipped by 4 bases and J by 2 bases; unmatched bases: 8. For the CDR3, the DNA is TGCGCCAGCAGCCCGTGGACAGGATTTAACACTGAAGCTTTCTTT. Protein: CASSPWTGFNTEAFF.

The chain couples TRBV11-2 to TRBJ1-1, with D unclear. V lost 3 bases and J 5 bases, leaving 10 bases between the germline ends. The CDR3 length is 13 residues. Germline V gene lookup returns CDR1 SGHAT and CDR2 FQNNGV. CDR3 sequence reads: CASSFGAATEAFF. The CDR3 nucleotides are TGTGCCAGCAGCTTCGGAGCAGCAACTGAAGCTTTCTTT.

This sequence joins TRBV12-5 and TRBJ1-5; D is possibly TRBD1 (5 bases). The ends were cut back, 6 bases at V and 4 bases at J, with 10 bases in the middle. Germline lookup yields CDR1 LGHNT and CDR2 FRNRAP. The CDR3 is 13 residues long. CDR3 nucleotides: TGTGCTAGTGGAGACAGCAGAAATCAGCCCCAGCATTTT. Its protein is CASGDSRNQPQHF.

In its sample, this clone was seen once. The chain has TRBV12-3 or TRBV12-4 and TRBJ2-1, with D unclear. V lost 5 bases and J 5 bases, leaving 10 bases between the germline ends. This CDR3 comprises 13 residues. The CDR3 region has the DNA TGTGCCAGCAGTCCCATCGGTGACAATGAGCAGTTCTTC. It codes for CASSPIGDNEQFF.

The chain carries TRBV9 and TRBJ2-2, with 7 bases aligning to TRBD2. The germline V gene has CDR1 SGDLS and CDR2 YYNGEE. J gave up 6 bases and V 0 bases, and 5 bases lay outside the gene matches. The CDR3 extends over 15 amino acids. The CDR3 DNA follows: TGTGCCAGCAGCGTAGGGGATCTAGCGGCCGGGGAGCTGTTTTTT. This translates into CASSVGDLAAGELFF.

The chain combines TRBV11-2 with TRBJ2-3, with TRBD1 as a possible D gene (6 bases). V was clipped by 3 bases and J by 9 bases, with 10 bases between them. The CDR3 loop spans 12 amino acids. Germline assignment: CDR1 SGHAT and CDR2 FQNNGV. The CDR3 nucleotides are TGTGCCAGCAGCTTGACAGGCCGGACGCAGTATTTT. It codes for CASSLTGRTQYF.

The CDR3 sequence: CASSPTGQGMNTEAFF. CDR3 nucleotides: TGTGCCAGCTCCCCAACCGGGCAGGGTATGAACACTGAAGCTTTCTTT. The chain recombines TRBV18 with TRBJ1-1; D is possibly TRBD1 (5 bases). Looked up from germline, CDR1 is KGHSH and CDR2 is LQKENI. Trimming removed 6 bases at V and 0 bases at J, with 17 bases between. This CDR3 comprises 16 residues.

The rearrangement joins TRBV11-2 to TRBJ2-1, with D uncertain. This CDR3 has 14 residues. Germline V gene sequence: CDR1 SGHAT, CDR2 FQNNGV. The V end was cut by 2 bases, the J end by 4 bases, with 9 bases between. CDR3 coding DNA: TGTGCCAGCAGCTTAATACGAGAGTACAATGAGCAGTTCTTC. This sequence encodes CASSLIREYNEQFF.

This rearrangement joins TRBV5-1 to TRBJ1-1; 9 bases line up with TRBD1. Trimming took 3 bases from V and 1 from J; bases not matched to a gene: 7. CDR1 and CDR2 (germline): SGHRS, YFSETQ. The CDR3 consists of 16 residues. CDR3 sequence (DNA): TGCGCCAGCAGCTCGCGGACAGGGGAGGCGAACACTGAAGCTTTCTTT. It is translated as CASSSRTGEANTEAFF.

The gene calls are TRBV28 and TRBJ1-4; 8 bases line up with TRBD1. The J segment lost 8 bases and the V segment lost 3 bases, leaving 8 bases of the junction unmatched. This CDR3 contains 15 residues. CDR1 and CDR2 from the germline V gene are MDHEN and SYDVKM. CDR3 sequence reads: CASSFTTGGGEKLFF. The CDR3 DNA reads TGTGCCAGCAGTTTCACAACAGGGGGAGGAGAAAAACTGTTTTTT.

The chain carries TRBV27 and TRBJ1-2; 7 bases line up with TRBD1. This CDR3 region has 13 residues. The germline V gene encodes CDR1 MNHEY and CDR2 SMNVEV (reference sequence). Trimming at V came to 2 bases and at J to 7 bases, leaving 4 bases not matched to a gene. The CDR3 sequence: CASSLGQVGGYTF. DNA for the CDR3: TGTGCCAGCAGTTTAGGACAGGTCGGTGGCTACACCTTC.

This rearrangement joins TRBV6-5 to TRBJ2-7, with 7 nucleotides matching TRBD1. The CDR3 covers 15 residues. The germline V gene has CDR1 MNHEY and CDR2 SVGAGI. V was clipped by 6 bases and J by 5 bases; unmatched bases: 13. This chain's CDR3 is CASSPSSDRTHEQYF. The CDR3 DNA sequence: TGTGCCAGCAGCCCCTCGTCGGACAGGACCCACGAGCAGTACTTC.

V usage is TRBV2 and J usage is TRBJ2-7; no clear D gene. The CDR3 loop spans 13 amino acids. The germline gives CDR1 SNHLY, CDR2 FYNNEI. The V gene lost 4 bases and the J gene lost 2 bases, with 9 bases spanning the gap. DNA of the CDR3: TGTGCCAGCAGTGCTGGGCTAACCTACGAGCAGTACTTC. Its translation: CASSAGLTYEQYF.

CDR3 in DNA: TGCGCCAGCAGTTACTCGGGAAATTCGAGGGAGACCCAGTACTTC. It codes for CASSYSGNSRETQYF. The V and J genes are TRBV5-1 and TRBJ2-5; D perhaps matches TRBD2 (5 bases). CDR1 SGHRS and CDR2 YFSETQ come from the germline V gene. V was clipped by 5 bases and J by 5 bases, with 19 bases between them. The CDR3 has 15 amino acids.

This chain uses TRBV3-1 (or the pseudogene TRBV3-2) with TRBJ1-1; 11 nucleotides match TRBD1. The CDR3 runs to 14 residues. V lost 5 bases, J lost 1 base, and 0 bases stayed unmatched. CDR1 and CDR2 (germline): LGHDT, YNNKEL (reference sequence). The CDR3: CASSGQGANTEAFF. The CDR3 nucleotides are TGTGCCAGCAGCGGACAGGGGGCGAACACTGAAGCTTTCTTT.

The chain combines TRBV5-1 with TRBJ2-5, with 9 bases identical to TRBD2. The CDR3 consists of 16 residues. CDR1 is SGHRS, CDR2 YFSETQ, per germline. V lost 2 bases to trimming and J lost 5 bases; unmatched junction nucleotides: 10. The CDR3 DNA reads TGCGCCAGCAGCTTACCTGCGGGGGGGCCAGGTGAGACCCAGTACTTC. Translated: CASSLPAGGPGETQYF.